The clone carrying this T cell receptor beta chain has only a few counts. This entry belongs to a study of blood T cells in healthy people across ages. Germline assignment: CDR1 SEHNR and CDR2 FQNEAQ (reference sequence). Trimming stripped 3 bases from V and 6 bases from J, with 11 bases between. The CDR3 length is 13 residues. PCR was performed a second time for about 7 to 12 cycles using a sample-barcoded 5' primer and a J-beta primer mix. TCRdb reanalysed the 5' RACE reads using MiXCR and keeps one entry per CDR3 protein. The repertoire holds about 930,000 distinct CDR3 sequences, 25% to 35% seen once, with around 9.6% in the top ten. These same data were also listed under a study on T cells of mothers and their children.

This receptor was identified in a middle-aged woman in good health. The chain recombines TRBV7-9 with TRBJ1-2; D call uncertain. Sequencing was performed on blood. This CDR3 reads CASSLEFQDGYTF. The CDR3 DNA sequence: TGTGCCAGCAGCTTGGAATTTCAGGATGGCTACACCTTC.